Presented here are 23 T cell receptor beta chains from one specimen sequenced in a study of blood T cell repertoires in COVID-19. Data came from immunoSEQ multiplex PCR; TCRdb stores just in-frame clones and leaves some out. This table holds 130,000 or so clones, roughly 80% found once. Sequencing was done on a sample of PBMCs or T cells enriched from blood (not recorded which). The receptors were gathered from a man aged 45-65 years who had recovered from COVID-19.

This clone was seen a handful of times. The chain has TRBV2 and TRBJ1-1, with 8 bases fitting TRBD1. This CDR3 is 13 amino acids long. Germline V gives CDR1 SNHLY, CDR2 FYNNEI. V lost 8 bases and J lost 4; bases outside the gene matches: 6. CDR3 sequence: CASRTGPSTEAFF. CDR3 bases: TGTGCCAGCCGGACAGGGCCCAGCACTGAAGCTTTCTTT.

This chain connects TRBV11-2 to TRBJ2-7; the match to TRBD1 covers 9 bases. Germline CDR1 is SGHAT and CDR2 is FQNNGV. V was clipped by 5 bases and J by 1 base; unmatched bases: 3. The CDR3 totals 14 residues. CDR3 loop: CASSRGTGSYEQYF. DNA for the CDR3: TGTGCCAGCAGCCGTGGGACAGGGTCCTACGAGCAGTACTTC. The full variable domain, rest sourced from reference TRBV11-2 and TRBJ2-7, is EAGVAQSPRYKIIEKRQSVAFWCNPISGHATLYWYQQILGQGPKLLIQFQNNGVVDDSQLPKDRFSAERLKGVDSTLKIQPAKLEDSAVYLCASSRGTGSYEQYFGPGTRLTVT.

CDR3 in DNA: TGCAGCGTCTTCTGGGCAGGGTCTCGGGAGACCCAGTACTTC. Translation: CSVFWAGSRETQYF. The chain recombines TRBV29-1 with TRBJ2-5; D is perhaps TRBD1 (5 bases). The CDR3 spans 14 residues. Germline V gives CDR1 SQVTM, CDR2 ANQGSEA. V was cut by 6 bases and J by 5 bases, with 19 bases left in between.

This rearrangement joins TRBV7-2 to TRBJ2-3; TRBD2 matches 7 bases. Germline V gene lookup returns CDR1 SGHTA and CDR2 FQGNSA. The CDR3 extends over 16 amino acids. V dropped 1 base and J dropped 1; count of bases not matched to a gene: 5. In DNA form, the CDR3 reads TGTGCCAGCAGCTTAGGGCGGGGGTCCGGCACAGATACGCAGTATTTT. Protein sequence: CASSLGRGSGTDTQYF.

The chain carries TRBV6-2 or TRBV6-3 and TRBJ1-4; D uncertain. The CDR3 covers 15 residues. Germline V CDR1 and CDR2: MNHEY, SVGEGT. V lost 3 bases, J lost 8 bases, and 16 bases lay in between. The CDR3 region is CASSYVNRSPEKLFF. The CDR3 region has the DNA TGTGCCAGCAGTTATGTGAACAGATCTCCGGAAAAACTGTTTTTT.

This chain connects TRBV7-2 to TRBJ2-7; D gene ambiguous. V lost 3 bases and J lost 0, with 3 bases in between. CDR1 SGHTA and CDR2 FQGNSA come from the germline V gene. This CDR3 is 12 amino acids long. The chain's CDR3 is CASSFLSYEQYF. CDR3 coding DNA: TGTGCCAGCAGCTTCCTCTCCTACGAGCAGTACTTC.

This clone has only a few counts. The V and J genes are TRBV7-2 and TRBJ1-2, with 9 bases matching TRBD1. The CDR3 covers 14 residues. The junction had 1 base not matched to a gene; V was cut back by 2 bases and J by 3 bases. Germline V gives CDR1 SGHTA, CDR2 FQGNSA. CDR3 sequence: CASSLTGGDYGYTF. The CDR3 region has the DNA TGTGCCAGCAGCTTAACAGGGGGCGACTATGGCTACACCTTC.

V and J are TRBV29-1 and TRBJ1-5; 7 bases align to TRBD1. Germline CDR1 and CDR2: SQVTM and ANQGSEA. J lost 6 bases, V lost 6 bases, and 11 bases had no gene match. The CDR3 runs 14 residues. Here the CDR3 DNA reads TGCAGCGTGGTTGACAGGGAAGGATTTCAGCCCCAGCATTTT. Translating gives CSVVDREGFQPQHF. The full variable domain, completed using reference TRBV29-1 and TRBJ1-5, is SAVISQKPSRDICQRGTSLTIQCQVDSQVTMMFWYRQQPGQSLTLIATANQGSEATYESGFVIDKFPISRPNLTFSTLTVSNMSPEDSSIYLCSVVDREGFQPQHFGDGTRLSIL.

The chain uses TRBV30 and TRBJ1-4, with a tentative D call TRBD1 (5 bases). The CDR3 is made up of 12 amino acids. Trimming took off 8 bases at V and 4 bases at J, with 11 bases between the two ends. CDR1 and CDR2 (germline): GTSNPN, SVGIG (reference sequence). The CDR3 is CARTGVNEKLFF. CDR3 DNA sequence: TGTGCCCGGACGGGGGTTAATGAAAAACTGTTTTTT.

The chain joins TRBV28 to TRBJ1-3; TRBD1 matches 8 bases. The V gene end was trimmed by 8 bases and the J gene end by 0 bases; junction bases not matched to a gene: 3. Germline CDR1 reads MDHEN; CDR2 reads SYDVKM. The CDR3 covers 14 residues. CDR3 nucleotides: TGTGCCAGCTTGGACAGGGTCTCTGGAAACACCATATATTTT. Its protein product is CASLDRVSGNTIYF.

This clone appeared a single time. This chain connects TRBV18 to TRBJ1-6; possible D gene TRBD1, 6 bases. With 2 bases removed from V and 5 bases from J, the gap between germline ends came to 7 bases. Germline CDR1 is KGHSH and CDR2 is LQKENI. The length of the CDR3 is 14 residues. CDR3 DNA: TGTGCCAGCTCACCATCAGGGGATAATTCACCCCTCCACTTT. Its translation is CASSPSGDNSPLHF.

The chain employs TRBV9 and TRBJ2-3; 10 bases are shared with TRBD2. This CDR3 comprises 15 residues. The J segment lost 1 base and the V segment lost 4 bases, leaving 3 bases of the junction unmatched. Per the germline V gene, CDR1 is SGDLS and CDR2 is YYNGEE. CDR3 nucleotide sequence: TGTGCCAGCAGCCCCACTAGCGGGGGCACAGATACGCAGTATTTT. Translating gives CASSPTSGGTDTQYF.

The chain has TRBV6-5 and TRBJ1-2, with D possibly matching TRBD1 (6 bases). The CDR3 spans 13 residues. The V gene lost 3 bases and the J gene lost 7 bases, with 12 bases spanning the gap. Germline V gives CDR1 MNHEY, CDR2 SVGAGI. CDR3 sequence: CASSYRGEGGYTF. CDR3 in DNA: TGTGCCAGCAGTTATAGGGGGGAGGGTGGCTACACCTTC.

The V and J genes are TRBV19 and TRBJ1-1, with D perhaps TRBD1 (6 bases). Germline CDR1 LNHDA, CDR2 SQIVND (reference sequence). The V end was cut by 2 bases, the J end by 1 base, with 11 bases between. The CDR3 has 15 residues. CDR3 in DNA: TGTGCCAGTAGTATAACGGGACACGCGAACACTGAAGCTTTCTTT. Residues: CASSITGHANTEAFF.

The rearrangement links TRBV6-8 to TRBJ2-7; possible D gene TRBD1, 6 bases. Trimming pared 0 bases from V and 3 bases from J, leaving 18 bases between. Germline lookup yields CDR1 MNHGY and CDR2 SAAAGT. CDR3 size: 17 residues. CDR3 sequence (DNA): TGTGCCAGCAGTTACTCTGGGGGCGCGAGGCGGAGCTACGAGCAGTACTTC. Protein product: CASSYSGGARRSYEQYF.

The chain uses TRBV12-3 or TRBV12-4 and TRBJ2-5, with unresolved D. The CDR3 is made up of 12 amino acids. Trimming took 6 bases from V and 5 from J, leaving 10 bases between them. The CDR3 region has the DNA TGTGCCAGCAGCTCACAATTGGAGACCCAGTACTTC. Translating gives CASSSQLETQYF.

This chain uses TRBV28 with TRBJ2-1; TRBD2 aligns across 8 bases. The germline V gene has CDR1 MDHEN and CDR2 SYDVKM. CDR3 length equals 14 residues. The V gene end was trimmed by 4 bases and the J gene end by 9 bases; junction bases not matched to a gene: 8. The CDR3 sequence: CASSYGGAKGEQFF. As DNA, the CDR3 is TGTGCCAGCAGTTACGGGGGGGCGAAGGGTGAGCAGTTCTTC.

This clone was picked up a small number of times. The chain recombines TRBV19 with TRBJ2-7, with 11 positions matching TRBD2. The CDR3 sequence is 16 residues long. From germline, CDR1 is LNHDA and CDR2 SQIVND (reference sequence). The ends lost 6 bases at V and 1 base at J; junction bases unmatched: 8. The CDR3 sequence is CASSQSGTSGSYEQYF. As DNA, the CDR3 is TGTGCCAGTAGCCAAAGCGGGACTAGCGGTTCCTACGAGCAGTACTTC.

A few counts support this clone. The chain has TRBV10-3 and TRBJ1-5; possibly TRBD1 for D (5 bases). V lost 6 bases and J lost 1, with 10 bases in between. The CDR3 consists of 14 residues. Germline values: CDR1 ENHRY, CDR2 SYGVKD. This chain's CDR3 is CAIRGEGSNQPQHF. The CDR3 nucleotides read TGTGCCATCAGAGGGGAAGGGAGCAATCAGCCCCAGCATTTT.

Notes on this clone: Other DNA sequences in this specimen translate into the identical CDR3. The V gene is TRBV19, the J gene TRBJ1-2; D remains ambiguous. Deletions cut 5 bases from V and 2 bases from J, with 6 bases between. The CDR3 loop spans 12 amino acids. Germline assignment: CDR1 LNHDA and CDR2 SQIVND (reference sequence). The CDR3 loop is CASSPGNYGYTF. The CDR3 DNA is TGTGCCAGTAGTCCGGGGAACTATGGCTACACCTTC.

The chain employs TRBV9 and TRBJ2-3; 8 bases are a match to TRBD2. The CDR3 totals 15 residues. Losses at the gene ends were 5 bases for V and 0 bases for J; bases not matched to a gene: 5. The germline CDR1 and CDR2 sequences are SGDLS and YYNGEE. Here the CDR3 reads CASRKGLASTDTQYF. In DNA form, the CDR3 reads TGTGCCAGCAGGAAAGGACTAGCTAGCACAGATACGCAGTATTTT. Combining the CDR3 with reference TRBV9 and TRBJ2-3 gives the whole variable domain DSGVTQTPKHLITATGQRVTLRCSPRSGDLSVYWYQQSLDQGLQFLIQYYNGEERAKGNILERFSAQQFPDLHSELNLSSLELGDSALYFCASRKGLASTDTQYFGPGTRLTVL.

The gene calls are TRBV7-9 and TRBJ2-7; D is unclear. V lost 3 bases, J lost 3 bases, and 18 bases lay in between. The CDR3 consists of 16 residues. Looked up from germline, CDR1 is SEHNR and CDR2 is FQNEAQ (reference sequence). The CDR3 loop reads CASSFQDPNILYEQYF. The CDR3 DNA is TGTGCCAGCAGCTTTCAGGATCCGAACATTCTCTACGAGCAGTACTTC. Using reference TRBV7-9 and TRBJ2-7 for the parts outside the CDR3, the full variable domain is DTGVSQNPRHKITKRGQNVTFRCDPISEHNRLYWYRQTLGQGPEFLTYFQNEAQLEKSRLLSDRFSAERPKGSFSTLEIQRTEQGDSAMYLCASSFQDPNILYEQYFGPGTRLTVT.

V and J are TRBV7-2 and TRBJ1-5, with D possibly TRBD1 on 6 matching bases. Per germline, CDR1 SGHTA and CDR2 FQGNSA. Trimming shortened V by 3 bases and J by 1 base, and 10 bases separated the two germline ends. The CDR3 is 15 residues long. DNA of the CDR3: TGTGCCAGCAGCTTGGGAGGGACAAGCAATCAGCCCCAGCATTTT. This sequence encodes CASSLGGTSNQPQHF. Filled out from reference TRBV7-2 and TRBJ1-5, the complete variable domain reads GAGVSQSPSNKVTEKGKDVELRCDPISGHTALYWYRQSLGQGLEFLIYFQGNSAPDKSGLPSDRFSAERTGGSVSTLTIQRTQQEDSAVYLCASSLGGTSNQPQHFGDGTRLSIL.